This T cell receptor beta chain was recorded in a study of T cell repertoires in cytomegalovirus infection. Study-level findings and limits: HLA-C-restricted CMV-specific TCR beta clonotypes prevailed in the ex vivo response.

Remarks on this clonotype: Its antigen is currently unknown.

One entry per CDR3 protein results from TCRdb running MiXCR on the reads. The sample shows some 320,000 distinct CDR3 sequences, 25% to 35% of them seen only once. The sample here was cultured PBMCs, taken from culture after CMV antigen stimulation. The source is a human donor in good health (CMV status not recorded). Some clones in this sample may be carry-over from other donors' samples.

CDR3 bases: TGTGCCAGCAGCTTACTCGGGGGACTACTCAACTATGGCTACACCTTC. Encoded protein: CASSLLGGLLNYGYTF. The genes are TRBV7-9 and TRBJ1-2; tentative D call: TRBD1 (5 bases). V gave up 2 bases and J gave up 2 bases, with 15 bases separating them. Germline CDR1 is SEHNR and CDR2 is FQNEAQ (reference sequence). The CDR3 runs to 16 residues.